This passage covers 21 T cell receptor beta chains from one sample sequenced in a study of Ad26.COV2.S vaccination and SARS-CoV-2 variants. Described treatment: around 19 received Ad26.COV2.S at low or high dose, single or two shots; about five received placebo; per-sample allocation not given. The investigators took samples on day 63 after the first vaccine or placebo injection. Profiled with immunoSEQ multiplex PCR; TCRdb holds only in-frame clones, not every one. Among about 420,000 clones, approximately 88% were seen once, and the ten largest hold roughly 4%. The starting material was peripheral blood, obtained in a trial of Ad26.COV2.S vaccine versus placebo. All receptors derive from a person between 18 and 59 years old who received the Ad26.COV2.S COVID-19 vaccine or a placebo.

This clone was seen more than once but under ten times. The gene calls are TRBV7-9 and TRBJ2-7; 8 bases map to TRBD1. Unmatched junction bases numbered 3, after V lost 5 bases and J lost 3 bases. The CDR3 is 13 residues long. Germline assignment: CDR1 SEHNR and CDR2 FQNEAQ (reference sequence). The CDR3 loop reads CASSRTGIYEQYF. The CDR3 DNA reads TGTGCCAGCAGCCGGACAGGGATCTACGAGCAGTACTTC.

Of note for this clone: Other DNA sequences in the sample encode the same CDR3. The chain employs TRBV9 and TRBJ2-3; tentatively, D is TRBD1 or TRBD2 (5 bases each). From germline, CDR1 is SGDLS and CDR2 YYNGEE. The CDR3 has 15 residues. Trimming left V 0 bases short and J 0 bases short, with 8 bases between. The chain's CDR3 is CASSVEGRSTDTQYF. The CDR3 nucleotides are TGTGCCAGCAGCGTAGAGGGACGGAGCACAGATACGCAGTATTTT.

This sequence joins TRBV30 and TRBJ1-3, with D perhaps TRBD1 (6 bases). The CDR3 sequence is 14 residues long. Trimming stripped 1 base from V and 3 bases from J, with 10 bases between. Germline V gene lookup returns CDR1 GTSNPN and CDR2 SVGIG (reference sequence). CDR3 DNA: TGTGCCTGGAGTGCCTGGGGGCTTGGAAACACCATATATTTT. Its protein product is CAWSAWGLGNTIYF.

The chain carries TRBV5-5 and TRBJ1-5; D is uncertain. The CDR3 has 13 residues. The germline V gene has CDR1 SGHKS and CDR2 YYEKEE (reference sequence). V lost 0 bases, J lost 1 base, and 2 bases lay in between. This chain's CDR3 is CASSLDSNQPQHF. CDR3 DNA sequence: TGTGCCAGCAGCTTGGACAGCAATCAGCCCCAGCATTTT.

This sequence joins TRBV30 and TRBJ1-1; D is possibly TRBD1 (6 bases). The CDR3 is 14 amino acids. V dropped 0 bases and J dropped 2 bases, with 10 bases sitting between them. Germline CDR1 reads GTSNPN; CDR2 reads SVGIG (reference sequence). The CDR3 region has the DNA TGTGCCTGGAGTGTTCGGGGGGCAAACACTGAAGCTTTCTTT. Its translation: CAWSVRGANTEAFF.

J is TRBJ2-2 and V is TRBV4-3, with D perhaps TRBD1 (6 bases). V lost 4 bases to trimming and J lost 1 base, with 13 bases between them. From germline, CDR1 is LGHNA and CDR2 YSLEER. The CDR3 runs 16 residues. Here the CDR3 DNA reads TGCGCCAGCAGCCGTAACCGGGACATGAACACCGGGGAGCTGTTTTTT. The encoded protein is CASSRNRDMNTGELFF.

The V and J genes are TRBV4-3 and TRBJ2-1; D not resolved. The CDR3 runs 16 residues. Germline V gene lookup returns CDR1 LGHNA and CDR2 YSLEER. V was trimmed by 0 bases and J by 1 base, leaving 10 bases between them. CDR3 DNA: TGCGCCAGCAGCCAAGAATCCAGGAGTTCCTACAATGAGCAGTTCTTC. It encodes CASSQESRSSYNEQFF.

The chain links TRBV4-3 to TRBJ1-1; D not certain. This CDR3 spans 13 amino acids. The germline gives CDR1 LGHNA, CDR2 YSLEER. V lost 2 bases to trimming and J lost 0 bases, with 4 bases between them. This CDR3 is CASSQQLNTEAFF. DNA for the CDR3: TGCGCCAGCAGCCAACAGCTGAACACTGAAGCTTTCTTT.

This clone was detected only a few times. This sequence joins TRBV6-5 and TRBJ1-5, with 8 positions matching TRBD1. J was trimmed by 0 bases and V by 6 bases; bases with no gene match: 4. Germline CDR1 reads MNHEY; CDR2 reads SVGAGI. The CDR3 length is 15 residues. The CDR3: CASSPGGRSNQPQHF. The DNA for the CDR3 is TGTGCCAGCAGCCCAGGGGGCCGTAGCAATCAGCCCCAGCATTTT.

The rearrangement joins TRBV25-1 to TRBJ1-2, with 7 bases that match TRBD1. The CDR3 spans 13 residues. Germline V gene lookup returns CDR1 MGHDK and CDR2 SYGVNS. The V gene end was trimmed by 2 bases and the J gene end by 7 bases; junction bases not matched to a gene: 4. CDR3 sequence: CASSEQGVGGYTF. CDR3 coding DNA: TGTGCCAGCAGTGAACAGGGGGTAGGTGGCTACACCTTC.

V usage is TRBV9 and J usage is TRBJ2-1, with D unclear. This CDR3 spans 15 amino acids. Germline V lookup: CDR1 SGDLS, CDR2 YYNGEE. V lost 0 bases and J lost 5, with 12 bases in between. CDR3 region: CASSVEGLGNNEQFF. The CDR3 region has the DNA TGTGCCAGCAGCGTAGAGGGCCTGGGGAACAATGAGCAGTTCTTC. The full variable domain, with the rest looked up from reference TRBV9 and TRBJ2-1, is DSGVTQTPKHLITATGQRVTLRCSPRSGDLSVYWYQQSLDQGLQFLIQYYNGEERAKGNILERFSAQQFPDLHSELNLSSLELGDSALYFCASSVEGLGNNEQFFGPGTRLTVL.

The V gene is TRBV3-1 (or the pseudogene TRBV3-2), the J gene TRBJ2-5; 10 nucleotides align to TRBD1. The germline gives CDR1 LGHDT, CDR2 YNNKEL (reference sequence). The ends lost 4 bases at V and 5 bases at J; junction bases unmatched: 7. CDR3 size: 15 residues. The CDR3 nucleotides read TGTGCCAGCAGCCCTTGGGACAGGGGAGTGGAGACCCAGTACTTC. This translates into CASSPWDRGVETQYF.

V gene TRBV14 combines with J gene TRBJ2-5, with D uncertain. With 4 bases removed from V and 3 bases from J, the gap between germline ends came to 12 bases. Germline-derived CDR1 and CDR2 are SGHDN and FVKESK. The CDR3 has 14 residues. The CDR3 here is CASSPVDREETQYF. The CDR3, as DNA: TGTGCCAGCAGCCCCGTAGATAGGGAAGAGACCCAGTACTTC.

This clone was seen only a few times. This chain uses TRBV7-9 with TRBJ1-6; 7 nucleotides align to TRBD1. The germline gives CDR1 SEHNR, CDR2 FQNEAQ (reference sequence). J was trimmed by 15 bases and V by 5 bases; bases with no gene match: 13. The CDR3 length is 14 residues. CDR3 DNA sequence: TGTGCCAGCAGCCACGGGGACAGAGCCGGGGTCCTCCACTTT. This gives the protein CASSHGDRAGVLHF. Drawing the rest from reference TRBV7-9 and TRBJ1-6, the complete variable domain is DTGVSQNPRHKITKRGQNVTFRCDPISEHNRLYWYRQTLGQGPEFLTYFQNEAQLEKSRLLSDRFSAERPKGSFSTLEIQRTEQGDSAMYLCASSHGDRAGVLHFGNGTRLTVT.

This rearrangement joins TRBV6-5 to TRBJ1-4, with a tentative D call TRBD1 (6 bases). This CDR3 has 16 amino acids. Between the trimmed V and J ends, which lost 0 bases and 7 bases, there was a span of 15 bases. Germline CDR1 MNHEY, CDR2 SVGAGI. This CDR3 reads CASSYSGPGEGEKLFF. The CDR3 DNA reads TGTGCCAGCAGTTACTCGGGGCCAGGGGAGGGTGAAAAACTGTTTTTT.

This chain connects TRBV18 to TRBJ1-6; 9 bases agree with TRBD1. J gave up 4 bases and V 0 bases, and 4 bases lay outside the gene matches. Germline V gene data show CDR1 as KGHSH and CDR2 as LQKENI. CDR3 length: 17 amino acids. CDR3 DNA: TGTGCCAGCTCACCACCCGACAGGGGGATTTATAATTCACCCCTCCACTTT. This encodes CASSPPDRGIYNSPLHF.

J is TRBJ1-5 and V is TRBV7-9, with D possibly being TRBD1 (6 bases). Germline values: CDR1 SEHNR, CDR2 FQNEAQ (reference sequence). CDR3 length: 17 amino acids. The germline V and J ends were trimmed by 2 bases and 1 base, with 15 bases remaining between them. CDR3 nucleotides: TGTGCCAGCAGCTTATCTTCAGGGGTGAGAAGCAATCAGCCCCAGCATTTT. It translates to CASSLSSGVRSNQPQHF. The full variable domain, with the rest looked up from reference TRBV7-9 and TRBJ1-5, is DTGVSQNPRHKITKRGQNVTFRCDPISEHNRLYWYRQTLGQGPEFLTYFQNEAQLEKSRLLSDRFSAERPKGSFSTLEIQRTEQGDSAMYLCASSLSSGVRSNQPQHFGDGTRLSIL.

The rearrangement uses TRBV2 and TRBJ2-3; 7 bases line up with TRBD1. CDR1 SNHLY and CDR2 FYNNEI come from the germline V gene. CDR3 length equals 13 residues. J gave up 0 bases and V 7 bases, and 1 base lay outside the gene matches. The DNA for the CDR3 is TGTGCCAGCAACAGGGGCAGCACAGATACGCAGTATTTT. Its protein is CASNRGSTDTQYF.

This chain uses TRBV7-6 with TRBJ1-6; tentatively, D is TRBD1 (5 bases). The length of the CDR3 is 16 residues. V was clipped by 1 base and J by 6 bases, with 13 bases between them. Germline loops: CDR1 SGHVS, CDR2 FNYEAQ. CDR3: CASSLEDVGGNSPLHF. In DNA form, the CDR3 reads TGTGCCAGCAGCTTAGAGGACGTCGGGGGTAATTCACCCCTCCACTTT.

This sequence joins TRBV15 and TRBJ2-2, with 7 bases identical to TRBD1. This CDR3 is 13 amino acids long. Germline V gives CDR1 LNHNV, CDR2 YYDKDF (reference sequence). The V and J ends lost 5 bases and 5 bases, in that order; junction bases with no gene match: 2. CDR3 DNA sequence: TGTGCCACCAGCGTCAGGGGGACCGGGGAGCTGTTTTTT. Its translation: CATSVRGTGELFF.

Note on this clone: The junction departs from the called germline gene at one end, perhaps through a read error. J is TRBJ2-5 and V is TRBV7-9, with D perhaps TRBD1 or TRBD2 (5 bases each). The CDR3 spans 14 residues. Germline-derived CDR1 and CDR2 are SEHNR and FQNEAQ (reference sequence). The CDR3 region is CASSSSGRHWFQDF. As DNA, the CDR3 is TGTGCCAGCAGCTCCTCGGGACGTCATTGGTTCCAGGACTTC.